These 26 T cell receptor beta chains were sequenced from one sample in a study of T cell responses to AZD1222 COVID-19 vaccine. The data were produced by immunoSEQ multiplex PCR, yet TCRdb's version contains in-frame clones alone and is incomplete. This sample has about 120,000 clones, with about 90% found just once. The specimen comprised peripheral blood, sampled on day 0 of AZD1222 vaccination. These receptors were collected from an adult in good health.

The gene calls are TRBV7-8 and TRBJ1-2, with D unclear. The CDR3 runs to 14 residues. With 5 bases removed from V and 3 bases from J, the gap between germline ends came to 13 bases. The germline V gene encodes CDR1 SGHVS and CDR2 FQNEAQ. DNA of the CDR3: TGTGCCAGCAGCCCTAGCGGGGATTACTATGGCTACACCTTC. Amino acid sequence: CASSPSGDYYGYTF.

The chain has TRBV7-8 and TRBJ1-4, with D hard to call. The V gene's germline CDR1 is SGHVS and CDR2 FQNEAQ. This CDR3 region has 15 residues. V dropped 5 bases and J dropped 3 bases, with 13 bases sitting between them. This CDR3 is CASSLPALANEKLFF. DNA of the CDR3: TGTGCCAGCAGCCTCCCGGCCCTAGCTAATGAAAAACTGTTTTTT. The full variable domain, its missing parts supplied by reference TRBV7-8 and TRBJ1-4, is GAGVSQSPRYKVAKRGQDVALRCDPISGHVSLFWYQQALGQGPEFLTYFQNEAQLDKSGLPSDRFFAERPEGSVSTLKIQRTQQEDSAVYLCASSLPALANEKLFFGSGTQLSVL.

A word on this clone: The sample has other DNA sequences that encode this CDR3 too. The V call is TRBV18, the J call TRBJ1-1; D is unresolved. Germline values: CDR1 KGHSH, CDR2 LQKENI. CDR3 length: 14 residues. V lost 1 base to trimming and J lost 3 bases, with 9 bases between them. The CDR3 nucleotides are TGTGCCAGCTCACCACGGGTTTCCGACACTGAAGCTTTCTTT. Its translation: CASSPRVSDTEAFF.

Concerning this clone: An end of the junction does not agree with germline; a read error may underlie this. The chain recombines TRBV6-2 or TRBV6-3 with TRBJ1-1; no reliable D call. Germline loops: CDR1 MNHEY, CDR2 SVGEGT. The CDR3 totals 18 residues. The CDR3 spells CASSYSHTAQWVNTEAFF. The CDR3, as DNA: TGTGCCAGCAGCTACTCGCATACAGCCCAATGGGTGAACACTGAAGCTTTCTTT.

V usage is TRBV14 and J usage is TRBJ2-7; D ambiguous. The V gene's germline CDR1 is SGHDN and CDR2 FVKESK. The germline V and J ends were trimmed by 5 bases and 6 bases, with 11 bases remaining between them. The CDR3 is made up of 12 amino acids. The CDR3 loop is CASSNGGFEQYF. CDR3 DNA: TGTGCCAGCAGCAATGGTGGGTTCGAGCAGTACTTC.

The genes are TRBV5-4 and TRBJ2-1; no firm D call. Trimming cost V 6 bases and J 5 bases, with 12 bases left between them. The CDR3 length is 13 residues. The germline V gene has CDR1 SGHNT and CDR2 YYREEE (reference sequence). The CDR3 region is CASNYPTHNEQFF. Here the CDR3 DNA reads TGTGCCAGCAATTATCCCACCCACAATGAGCAGTTCTTC.

In nucleotides, the CDR3 is TGCGCCAGCAGCTCCCCTGGGACTGATTCCTACGAGCAGTACTTC. Its translation: CASSSPGTDSYEQYF. The chain links TRBV5-1 to TRBJ2-7; weak D call: TRBD2 (6 bases). Germline V CDR1 and CDR2: SGHRS, YFSETQ. V lost 3 bases, J lost 1 base, and 14 bases lay in between. The CDR3 has 15 residues.

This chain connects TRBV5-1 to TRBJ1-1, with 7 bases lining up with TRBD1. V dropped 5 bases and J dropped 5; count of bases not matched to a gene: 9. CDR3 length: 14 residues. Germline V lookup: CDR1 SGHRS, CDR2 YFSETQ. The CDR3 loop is CASRTGTFGTEAFF. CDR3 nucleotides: TGCGCCAGCAGGACAGGGACGTTTGGTACTGAAGCTTTCTTT.

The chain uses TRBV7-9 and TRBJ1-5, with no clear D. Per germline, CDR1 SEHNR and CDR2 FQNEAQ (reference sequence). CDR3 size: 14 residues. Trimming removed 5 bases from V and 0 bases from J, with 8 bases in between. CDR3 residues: CASSPTSSNQPQHF. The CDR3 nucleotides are TGTGCCAGCAGCCCGACGAGTAGCAATCAGCCCCAGCATTTT.

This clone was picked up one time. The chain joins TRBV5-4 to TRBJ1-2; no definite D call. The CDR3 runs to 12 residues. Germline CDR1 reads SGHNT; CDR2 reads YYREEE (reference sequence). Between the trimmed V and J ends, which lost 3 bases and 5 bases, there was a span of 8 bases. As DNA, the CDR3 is TGTGCCAGCAGCTACGACACGTATGGCTACACCTTC. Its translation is CASSYDTYGYTF.

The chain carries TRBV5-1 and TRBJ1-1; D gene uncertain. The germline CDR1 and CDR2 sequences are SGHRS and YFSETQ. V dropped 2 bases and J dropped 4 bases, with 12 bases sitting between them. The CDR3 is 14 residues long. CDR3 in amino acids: CASSFHSGSTEAFF. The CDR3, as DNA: TGCGCCAGCAGCTTTCACAGTGGGAGCACTGAAGCTTTCTTT.

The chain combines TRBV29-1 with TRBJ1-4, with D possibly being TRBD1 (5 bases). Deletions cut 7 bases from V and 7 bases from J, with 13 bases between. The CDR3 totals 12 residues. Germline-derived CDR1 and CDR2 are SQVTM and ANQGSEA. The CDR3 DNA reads TGCAGCGCCCTACTAAGGGGTGAAAAACTGTTTTTT. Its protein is CSALLRGEKLFF.

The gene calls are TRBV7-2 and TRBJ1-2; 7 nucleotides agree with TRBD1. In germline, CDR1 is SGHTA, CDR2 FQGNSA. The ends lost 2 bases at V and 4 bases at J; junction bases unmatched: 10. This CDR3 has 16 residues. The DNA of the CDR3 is TGTGCCAGCAGCTTAAGTAGAGGGGGCACGTCCTATGGCTACACCTTC. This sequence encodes CASSLSRGGTSYGYTF.

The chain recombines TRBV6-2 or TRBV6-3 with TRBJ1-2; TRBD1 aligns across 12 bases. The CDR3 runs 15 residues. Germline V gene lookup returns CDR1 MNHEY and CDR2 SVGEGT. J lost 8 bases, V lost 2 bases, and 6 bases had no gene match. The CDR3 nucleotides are TGTGCCAGCAGTTACGGGGGACAGGGGGCGAGAGGCTACACCTTC. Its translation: CASSYGGQGARGYTF.

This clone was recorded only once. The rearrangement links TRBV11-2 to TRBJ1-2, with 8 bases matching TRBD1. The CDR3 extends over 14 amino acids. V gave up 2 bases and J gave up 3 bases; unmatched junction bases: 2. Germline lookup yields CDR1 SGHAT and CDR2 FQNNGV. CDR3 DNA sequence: TGTGCCAGCAGCTTAACGACAGGGGACTATGGCTACACCTTC. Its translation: CASSLTTGDYGYTF.

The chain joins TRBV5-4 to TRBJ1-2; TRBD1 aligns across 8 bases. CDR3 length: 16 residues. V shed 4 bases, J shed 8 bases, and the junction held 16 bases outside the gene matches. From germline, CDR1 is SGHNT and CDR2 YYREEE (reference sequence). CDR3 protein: CASSQLQDRGLGGYTF. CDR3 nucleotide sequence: TGTGCCAGCAGCCAACTCCAAGACAGGGGATTAGGAGGCTACACCTTC.

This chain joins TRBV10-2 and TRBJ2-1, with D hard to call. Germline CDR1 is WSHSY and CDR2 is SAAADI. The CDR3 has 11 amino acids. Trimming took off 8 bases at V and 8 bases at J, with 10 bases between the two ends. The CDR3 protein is CASASHYEQFF. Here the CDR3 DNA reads TGCGCCAGCGCTTCCCACTATGAGCAGTTCTTC.

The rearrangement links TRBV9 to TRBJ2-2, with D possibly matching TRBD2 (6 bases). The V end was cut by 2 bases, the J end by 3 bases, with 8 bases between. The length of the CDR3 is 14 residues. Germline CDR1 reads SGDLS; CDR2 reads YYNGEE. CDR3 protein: CASSVSGHTGELFF. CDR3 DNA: TGTGCCAGCAGCGTTAGCGGACACACCGGGGAGCTGTTTTTT.

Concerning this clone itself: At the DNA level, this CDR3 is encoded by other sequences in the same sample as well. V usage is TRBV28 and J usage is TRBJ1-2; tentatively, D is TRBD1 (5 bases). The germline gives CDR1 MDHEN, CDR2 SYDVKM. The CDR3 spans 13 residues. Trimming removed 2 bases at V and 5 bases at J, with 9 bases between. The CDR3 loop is CASSLQGYYGYTF. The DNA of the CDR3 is TGTGCCAGCAGTTTACAGGGATATTATGGCTACACCTTC.

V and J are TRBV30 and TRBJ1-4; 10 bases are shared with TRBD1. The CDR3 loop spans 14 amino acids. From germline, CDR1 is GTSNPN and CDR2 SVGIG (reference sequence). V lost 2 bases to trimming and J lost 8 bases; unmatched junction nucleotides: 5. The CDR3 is CAWSSGQGNEKLFF. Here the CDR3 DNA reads TGTGCCTGGAGTTCGGGACAGGGGAACGAAAAACTGTTTTTT.

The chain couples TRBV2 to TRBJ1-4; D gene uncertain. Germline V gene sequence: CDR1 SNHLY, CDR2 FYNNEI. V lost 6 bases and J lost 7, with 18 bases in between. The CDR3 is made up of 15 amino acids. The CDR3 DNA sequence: TGTGCCAGCAGCCTTAGCGGGGTGAAGGGTGAAAAACTGTTTTTT. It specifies CASSLSGVKGEKLFF.

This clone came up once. The CDR3 coding sequence is TGTGCCAGCAGCTTACAGGGTACGCAGTATTTT. Protein sequence: CASSLQGTQYF. This chain connects TRBV11-2 to TRBJ2-3, with a weak D call TRBD1 (5 bases). The CDR3 length is 11 residues. Germline values: CDR1 SGHAT, CDR2 FQNNGV. V was shortened by 2 bases and J by 8 bases, with 5 bases between the two germline ends.

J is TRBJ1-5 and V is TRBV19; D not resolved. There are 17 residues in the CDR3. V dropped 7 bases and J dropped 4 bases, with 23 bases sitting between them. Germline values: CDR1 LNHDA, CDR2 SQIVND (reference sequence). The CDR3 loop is CASTPLMSLVGNQPQHF. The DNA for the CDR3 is TGTGCCAGTACCCCCCTTATGAGCCTCGTGGGGAATCAGCCCCAGCATTTT.

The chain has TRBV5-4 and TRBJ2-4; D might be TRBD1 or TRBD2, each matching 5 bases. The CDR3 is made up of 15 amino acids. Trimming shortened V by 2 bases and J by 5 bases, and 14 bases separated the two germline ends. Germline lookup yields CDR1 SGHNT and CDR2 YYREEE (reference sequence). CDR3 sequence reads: CASSFGRGTENIQYF. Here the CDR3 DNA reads TGTGCCAGCAGCTTTGGCCGGGGCACAGAAAACATTCAGTACTTC.

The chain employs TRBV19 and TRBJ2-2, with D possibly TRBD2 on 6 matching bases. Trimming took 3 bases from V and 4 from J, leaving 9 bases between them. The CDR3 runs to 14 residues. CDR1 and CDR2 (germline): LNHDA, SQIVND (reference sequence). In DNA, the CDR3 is TGTGCCAGTAGTATCACGGGAGTCACCGGGGAGCTGTTTTTT. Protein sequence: CASSITGVTGELFF.

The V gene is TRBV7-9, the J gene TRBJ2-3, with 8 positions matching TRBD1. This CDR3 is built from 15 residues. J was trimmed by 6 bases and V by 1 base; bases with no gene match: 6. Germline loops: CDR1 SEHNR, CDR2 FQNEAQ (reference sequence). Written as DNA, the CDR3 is TGTGCCAGCAGCTTAGGCCAGGGGGCAGGCGATACGCAGTATTTT. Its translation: CASSLGQGAGDTQYF.